Detailed here is one T cell receptor beta chain. These data belong to a study of blood T cell repertoires in COVID-19. In the study overall: Both acute and convalescent COVID-19 samples were obtained from the United States, Italy and Spain.

Germline assignment: CDR1 SQVTM and CDR2 ANQGSEA. This CDR3 has 14 amino acids. Trimming took off 7 bases at V and 3 bases at J, with 19 bases between the two ends. Some clones are missing from TCRdb's copy, which holds only in-frame ones; the method was immunoSEQ multiplex PCR. Here the sample spans about 100,000 clones, around 79% being singletons. The sequenced sample consisted of peripheral blood. V gene TRBV29-1 combines with J gene TRBJ2-7; possible D gene TRBD1, 6 bases. This TCR was recovered from a man between 65 and 85 years old with active or convalescent COVID-19. CDR3: CSALAGTNFYEQYF. As DNA, the CDR3 is TGCAGCGCCCTTGCCGGGACAAATTTCTACGAGCAGTACTTC.